The rows below give T cell receptor beta chains drawn from one sample of a study of blood T cell repertoires in COVID-19. The repertoire was sequenced with immunoSEQ multiplex PCR; TCRdb's copy has only in-frame clones and lacks some. The sample includes under 300,000 clones, around 81% of them seen just once. Sample: peripheral blood. All receptors derive from a woman aged 60-75 years with active or convalescent COVID-19. Each CDR3 is given with its conserved first and last residue. A D gene is named only where the DNA matches it firmly. Clone size is stated in some rows and not others, as once, few, many or a class when expanded.

v_gene	d_gene	j_gene	abundance	CDR3aa	CDR3nt
TRBV7-8	.	TRBJ2-3	.	CASSLERSTDTQYF	TGTGCCAGCAGCTTAGAGCGGAGCACAGATACGCAGTATTTT
TRBV9	TRBD1	TRBJ1-3	once	CASSVAGGFGNTIYF	TGTGCCAGCAGCGTAGCAGGGGGCTTTGGAAACACCATATATTTT
TRBV28	TRBD2	TRBJ2-4	once	CASRGGLAGLSKNIQYF	TGTGCCAGCAGGGGAGGACTAGCGGGATTATCCAAAAACATTCAGTACTTC
TRBV9	TRBD1	TRBJ1-6	.	CASSPTGQTNSPLHF	TGTGCCAGCAGCCCGACGGGACAGACCAATTCACCCCTCCACTTT
TRBV7-9	.	TRBJ2-3	few	CASSLASRTDTQYF	TGTGCCAGCAGCTTAGCGTCACGGACAGATACGCAGTATTTT
TRBV14	.	TRBJ1-2	.	CASSQDSGLVYGYTF	TGTGCCAGCAGCCAAGATTCAGGTTTGGTCTATGGCTACACCTTC
TRBV10-2	TRBD1	TRBJ2-7	.	CASRGAGTGTSGYF	TGCGCCAGCAGGGGGGCCGGGACAGGGACGTCTGGGTACTTC
TRBV4-1	TRBD1	TRBJ2-1	.	CASSQTTGTAGLYNEQFF	TGCGCCAGCAGCCAGACAACCGGGACAGCAGGTTTATACAATGAGCAGTTCTTC
TRBV11-2	TRBD2	TRBJ2-1	.	CASSSVGGRESYNEQFF	TGTGCCAGCAGCTCAGTGGGCGGGCGGGAGTCCTACAATGAGCAGTTCTTC
TRBV27	.	TRBJ1-1	.	CASIRGQGYTEAFF	TGTGCCAGCATCCGTGGTCAGGGGTATACTGAAGCTTTCTTT
TRBV7-3	.	TRBJ2-7	once	CASSLGGAEQYF	TGTGCCAGCAGCTTAGGTGGGGCGGAGCAGTACTTC
TRBV6-2/TRBV6-3	.	TRBJ1-3	.	CASSPDSLSGNTIYF	TGTGCCAGCAGTCCCGACAGCCTCTCTGGAAACACCATATATTTT
TRBV28	TRBD1	TRBJ2-2	.	CASSLYGQGNTGELFF	TGTGCCAGCAGTTTATACGGACAGGGGAACACCGGGGAGCTGTTTTTT
TRBV7-3	TRBD1	TRBJ2-3	.	CASGGQGSDTQYF	TGTGCCAGCGGGGGACAGGGGTCAGATACGCAGTATTTT